The next 17 T cell receptor beta chains were all read from a single sample in a study of regulatory T cells in long-lasting Graves disease. To make TCR beta libraries, researchers used iRepertoire HTBI primers and Arm-PCR of CDR3 regions. Each CDR3 protein is one row after TCRdb ran MiXCR on the multiplex PCR reads. The table includes some 240,000 distinct CDR3 sequences, about 19% detected once. Time point denoted: newly diagnosed GD, antithyroid drugs for less than 3 months. The TCR library was made from RNA that had been extracted from PBMCs in TRIzol. The sample was also linked to a second study, of T cells in Graves' hyperthyroidism and ophthalmopathy.

Material: peripheral blood mononuclear cells (PBMCs), obtained at new diagnosis, from a patient treated with antithyroid drugs. The receptor set was obtained from a woman aged 25 to 39 with Graves disease.

This clonotype was observed a handful of times. V and J are TRBV3-1 and TRBJ2-1; 7 nucleotides line up with TRBD1. Germline assignment: CDR1 LGHDT and CDR2 YNNKEL (reference sequence). The CDR3 runs 15 residues. V dropped 5 bases and J dropped 3; count of bases not matched to a gene: 7. The CDR3 bases are TGTGCCAGCAGCACCCGACAGGGCTACTACAATGAGCAGTTCTTC. Protein: CASSTRQGYYNEQFF.

The CDR3 DNA reads TGCAGTGCTCGAATGCGGGGTGTCCCTAGCAATCAGCCCCAGCATTTT. Amino acid sequence: CSARMRGVPSNQPQHF. The chain links TRBV20-1 to TRBJ1-5, with D unresolved. The CDR3 runs to 16 residues. Germline V gene lookup returns CDR1 DFQATT and CDR2 SNEGSKA (reference sequence). The V gene lost 5 bases and the J gene lost 0 bases, with 17 bases spanning the gap.

This clonotype was seen more than once but under ten times. V usage is TRBV3-1 and J usage is TRBJ2-1; D gene ambiguous. CDR1 and CDR2 from the germline V gene are LGHDT and YNNKEL (reference sequence). Trimming removed 1 base from V and 6 bases from J, with 13 bases in between. The CDR3 covers 15 residues. The CDR3 nucleotides read TGTGCCAGCAGCCAAGTGAGGACCTCAGGCAATGAGCAGTTCTTC. Protein: CASSQVRTSGNEQFF.

As regards this clonotype: Since a much larger clone is just one base distant, this may be a read error. V usage is TRBV27 and J usage is TRBJ2-7, with D tentatively TRBD1 or TRBD2 (5 bases each). The ends were cut back, 4 bases at V and 5 bases at J, with 18 bases in the middle. Germline V CDR1 and CDR2: MNHEY, SMNVEV (reference sequence). CDR3 length: 15 amino acids. CDR3 DNA sequence: TGTGCCAGCAGTTGGGACGGATTGGTTGCAAACGAGCAGTACTTC. Its protein is CASSWDGLVANEQYF.

Only a few counts were recorded for this clonotype. This rearrangement joins TRBV19 to TRBJ2-2, with 7 bases that match TRBD1. The V gene end was trimmed by 5 bases and the J gene end by 7 bases; junction bases not matched to a gene: 13. Germline lookup yields CDR1 LNHDA and CDR2 SQIVND (reference sequence). The CDR3 runs to 16 residues. For the CDR3, the DNA is TGTGCCAGTAGTGCCGGGACAGTTATTGCCCTCGGGGAGCTGTTTTTT. As protein: CASSAGTVIALGELFF.

This chain joins TRBV4-1 and TRBJ2-1; possibly TRBD1 or TRBD2 for D (6 bases each). Germline values: CDR1 MGHRA, CDR2 YSYEKL. This CDR3 spans 17 amino acids. V was trimmed by 0 bases and J by 4 bases, leaving 16 bases between them. CDR3 nucleotide sequence: TGCGCCAGCAGCCAAGATTTCGGGGGCACCGGATACAATGAGCAGTTCTTC. This encodes CASSQDFGGTGYNEQFF.

This clonotype was recorded at least ten times. V is TRBV7-8 and J is TRBJ2-7; 9 bases map to TRBD2. The CDR3 runs 16 residues. V gave up 1 base and J gave up 7 bases; unmatched junction bases: 11. Germline V gene lookup returns CDR1 SGHVS and CDR2 FQNEAQ. The CDR3 loop is CASSLVRLAGKGEQYF. The CDR3 DNA sequence: TGTGCCAGCAGCTTAGTCAGGCTAGCGGGGAAGGGGGAGCAGTACTTC.

The J gene is TRBJ2-2, the V gene TRBV12-3 or TRBV12-4, with 7 nucleotides matching TRBD2. The CDR3 has 15 residues. After removal of 6 bases from V and 5 bases from J, the junction contained 9 bases not matched to a gene. CDR3: CASSSGPAGTGELFF. The CDR3 nucleotides are TGTGCCAGCAGCTCCGGGCCAGCGGGGACCGGGGAGCTGTTTTTT.

The table lists this clonotype with many counts. The J gene is TRBJ2-5, the V gene TRBV6-1; tentatively, D is TRBD1 (5 bases). The ends were cut back, 5 bases at V and 2 bases at J, with 15 bases in the middle. Per the germline V gene, CDR1 is MNHNS and CDR2 is SASEGT. The CDR3 extends over 15 amino acids. CDR3 sequence (DNA): TGTGCCAGCAGTCCCCAGGGTGTGGGGCAAGAGACCCAGTACTTC. This codes for CASSPQGVGQETQYF.

This clonotype was seen ten or more times. The chain couples TRBV2 to TRBJ1-4; 9 positions agree with TRBD1. Germline V gives CDR1 SNHLY, CDR2 FYNNEI. Trimming cost V 6 bases and J 8 bases; bases outside gene matches: 7. The CDR3 runs 14 residues. The DNA of the CDR3 is TGTGCCAGCAGCGAGACAGGGGGTAAAGAAAAACTGTTTTTT. Translation: CASSETGGKEKLFF.

The chain carries TRBV2 and TRBJ1-1; TRBD1 agrees at 8 bases. V lost 7 bases, J lost 0 bases, and 13 bases stayed unmatched. This CDR3 has 17 residues. Germline V gene sequence: CDR1 SNHLY, CDR2 FYNNEI. The CDR3 is CASTGTGPMGLNTEAFF. The CDR3 DNA sequence: TGTGCCAGCACCGGGACAGGACCAATGGGGTTGAACACTGAAGCTTTCTTT.

The table lists this clonotype with many counts. The chain combines TRBV12-3 or TRBV12-4 with TRBJ1-2; 9 bases match TRBD1. This CDR3 has 14 residues. V lost 6 bases, J lost 6 bases, and 8 bases stayed unmatched. In DNA form, the CDR3 reads TGTGCCAGCAGCCCTACAGGGGGCAGGGATGGCTACACCTTC. Translating gives CASSPTGGRDGYTF.

This clonotype was seen a handful of times. At one of its ends the junction is not consistent with the germline gene, which may arise from a read error. The rearrangement links TRBV20-1 to TRBJ2-7; TRBD1 matches at 7 bases. The germline gives CDR1 DFQATT, CDR2 SNEGSKA (reference sequence). The CDR3 consists of 12 residues. CDR3 nucleotides: TGCAGTGCCAAGACAGGGAACTACGAGCAGCACTTC. Residues: CSAKTGNYEQHF.

This clonotype was observed many times. The chain uses TRBV10-3 and TRBJ1-3; 8 bases fit TRBD1. Per germline, CDR1 ENHRY and CDR2 SYGVKD. The V gene end was trimmed by 3 bases and the J gene end by 7 bases; junction bases not matched to a gene: 2. The CDR3 has 13 residues. CDR3 DNA sequence: TGTGCCATCAGTGACAGGGGGCGGAACACCATATATTTT. Translated, it gives CAISDRGRNTIYF.

The rearrangement joins TRBV7-2 to TRBJ1-2; D perhaps matches TRBD1 (6 bases). The germline CDR1 and CDR2 sequences are SGHTA and FQGNSA. V lost 5 bases and J 3 bases, leaving 22 bases between the germline ends. The CDR3 consists of 17 residues. The DNA for the CDR3 is TGTGCCAGCAGCCCAGGAATTCAGGGGAGTTCTTACTATGGCTACACCTTC. This encodes CASSPGIQGSSYYGYTF.

This clonotype has at least ten counts. The V gene is TRBV27, the J gene TRBJ2-3; D is unclear. Germline V CDR1 and CDR2: MNHEY, SMNVEV (reference sequence). The CDR3 consists of 14 residues. Trimming shortened V by 7 bases and J by 0 bases, and 11 bases separated the two germline ends. The CDR3 is CASKVTHSTDTQYF. The CDR3 region has the DNA TGTGCCAGCAAGGTCACCCATAGCACAGATACGCAGTATTTT.

This clonotype was counted ten times or more. The chain uses TRBV20-1 and TRBJ1-2, with TRBD1 identical over 9 bases. V dropped 0 bases and J dropped 2; count of bases not matched to a gene: 4. The CDR3 sequence is 15 residues long. Germline CDR1 reads DFQATT; CDR2 reads SNEGSKA (reference sequence). The CDR3 DNA is TGCAGTGCTAGAGACCAACAGGGGGCGAACTATGGCTACACCTTC. Residues: CSARDQQGANYGYTF.